This T cell receptor (beta chain) was sequenced for a study of cytomegalovirus exposure and HLA in healthy donors. Study-wide results and caveats: A later analysis showed TCR association rates differing by HLA locus, peaking at DRB1 and lowest at HLA-C.

Researchers ran the PCR with 60 Vbeta and 13 Jbeta primers. Data came from immunoSEQ multiplex PCR; TCRdb stores just in-frame clones and leaves some out. This table has about 170,000 clones, roughly 60% appearing once. In this sample, this clone turned up a few times. Its antigen is currently unknown. This sequence originates from a man aged 35-49 years in good health and CMV-seronegative. The material sequenced was PBMCs.

The CDR3 spells CSVLGQTNTGELFF. CDR3 bases: TGCAGCGTTCTAGGACAGACGAACACCGGGGAGCTGTTTTTT. This sequence joins TRBV29-1 and TRBJ2-2; D perhaps matches TRBD1 (6 bases). Germline V lookup: CDR1 SQVTM, CDR2 ANQGSEA. Trimming took 5 bases from V and 0 from J, leaving 10 bases between them. This CDR3 is 14 amino acids long.